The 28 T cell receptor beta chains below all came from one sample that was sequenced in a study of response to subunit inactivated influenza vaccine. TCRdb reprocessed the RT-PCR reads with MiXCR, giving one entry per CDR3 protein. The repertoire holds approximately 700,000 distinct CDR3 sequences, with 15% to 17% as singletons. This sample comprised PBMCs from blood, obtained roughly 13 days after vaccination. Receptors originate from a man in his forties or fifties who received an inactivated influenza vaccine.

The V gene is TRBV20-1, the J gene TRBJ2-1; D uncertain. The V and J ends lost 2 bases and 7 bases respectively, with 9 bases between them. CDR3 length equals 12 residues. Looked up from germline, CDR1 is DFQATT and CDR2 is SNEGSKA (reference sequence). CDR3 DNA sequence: TGCAGTGCTAGACATCCTGAGAATGAGCAGTTCTTC. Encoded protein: CSARHPENEQFF.

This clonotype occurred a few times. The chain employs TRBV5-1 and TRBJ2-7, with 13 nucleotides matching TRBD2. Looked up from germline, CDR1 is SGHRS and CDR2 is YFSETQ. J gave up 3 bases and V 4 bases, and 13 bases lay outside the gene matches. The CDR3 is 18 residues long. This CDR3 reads CASSRGLLAGGRIYEQYF. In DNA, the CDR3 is TGCGCCAGCAGCCGGGGCCTACTAGCGGGGGGGCGAATCTACGAGCAGTACTTC. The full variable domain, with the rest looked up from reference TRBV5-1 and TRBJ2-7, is KAGVTQTPRYLIKTRGQQVTLSCSPISGHRSVSWYQQTPGQGLQFLFEYFSETQRNKGNFPGRFSGRQFSNSRSEMNVSTLELGDSALYLCASSRGLLAGGRIYEQYFGPGTRLTVT.

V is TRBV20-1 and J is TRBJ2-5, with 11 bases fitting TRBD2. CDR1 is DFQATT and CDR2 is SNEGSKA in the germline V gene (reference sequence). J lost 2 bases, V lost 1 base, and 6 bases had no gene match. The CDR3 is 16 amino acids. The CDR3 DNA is TGCAGTGCTAGAGGACTAGCGGGGACCCAACAAGAGACCCAGTACTTC. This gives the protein CSARGLAGTQQETQYF.

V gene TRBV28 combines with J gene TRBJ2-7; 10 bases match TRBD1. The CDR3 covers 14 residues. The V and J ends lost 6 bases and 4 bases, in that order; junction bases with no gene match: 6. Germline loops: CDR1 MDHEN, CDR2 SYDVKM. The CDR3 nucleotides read TGTGCCAGCAGCCAGACAGGGGGCGCGTACGAGCAGTACTTC. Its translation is CASSQTGGAYEQYF.

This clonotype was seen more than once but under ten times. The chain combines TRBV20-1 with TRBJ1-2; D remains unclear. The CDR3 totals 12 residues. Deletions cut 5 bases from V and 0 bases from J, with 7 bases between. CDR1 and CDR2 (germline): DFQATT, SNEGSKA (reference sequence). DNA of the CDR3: TGCAGTGCTGTAAAGGCTAACTATGGCTACACCTTC. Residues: CSAVKANYGYTF.

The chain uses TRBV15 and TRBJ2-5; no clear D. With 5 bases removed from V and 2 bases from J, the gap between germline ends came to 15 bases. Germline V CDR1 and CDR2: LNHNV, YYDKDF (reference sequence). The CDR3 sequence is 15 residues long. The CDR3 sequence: CATSSRFDLQETQYF. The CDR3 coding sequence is TGTGCCACCAGCTCCCGGTTCGACTTACAAGAGACCCAGTACTTC.

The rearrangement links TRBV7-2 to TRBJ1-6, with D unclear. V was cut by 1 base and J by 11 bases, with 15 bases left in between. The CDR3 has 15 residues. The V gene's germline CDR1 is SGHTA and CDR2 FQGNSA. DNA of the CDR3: TGTGCCAGCAGCTTAGTCAGGACTCAGACGGCACCCCTCCACTTT. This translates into CASSLVRTQTAPLHF.

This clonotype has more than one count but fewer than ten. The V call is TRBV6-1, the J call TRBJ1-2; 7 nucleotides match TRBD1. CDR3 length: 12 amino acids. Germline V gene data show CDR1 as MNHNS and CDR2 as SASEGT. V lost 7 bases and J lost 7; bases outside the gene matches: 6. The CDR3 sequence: CASTSTGLGYTF. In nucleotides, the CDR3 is TGTGCCAGCACCTCGACAGGGCTTGGCTACACCTTC.

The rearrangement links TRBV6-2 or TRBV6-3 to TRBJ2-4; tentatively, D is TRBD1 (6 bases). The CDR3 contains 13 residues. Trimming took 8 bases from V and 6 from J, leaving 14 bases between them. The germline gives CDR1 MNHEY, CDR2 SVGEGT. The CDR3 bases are TGTGCCAGCGAGACTGGGGGCACAAACATTCAGTACTTC. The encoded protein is CASETGGTNIQYF.

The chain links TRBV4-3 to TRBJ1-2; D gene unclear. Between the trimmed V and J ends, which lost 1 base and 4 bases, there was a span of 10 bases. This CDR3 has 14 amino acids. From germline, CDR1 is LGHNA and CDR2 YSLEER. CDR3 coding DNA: TGCGCCAGCAGCCAAGCCACAGTTACCTATGGCTACACCTTC. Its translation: CASSQATVTYGYTF.

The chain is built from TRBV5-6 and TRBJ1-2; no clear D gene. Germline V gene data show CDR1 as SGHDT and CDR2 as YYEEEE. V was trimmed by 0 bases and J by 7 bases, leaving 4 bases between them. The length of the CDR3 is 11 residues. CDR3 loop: CASSLAFGYTF. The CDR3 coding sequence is TGTGCCAGCAGCTTGGCCTTTGGCTACACCTTC. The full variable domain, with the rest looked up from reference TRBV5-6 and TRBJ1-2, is DAGVTQSPTHLIKTRGQQVTLRCSPKSGHDTVSWYQQALGQGPQFIFQYYEEEERQRGNFPDRFSGHQFPNYSSELNVNALLLGDSALYLCASSLAFGYTFGSGTRLTVV.

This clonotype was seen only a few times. The CDR3 nucleotides are TGTGCCAGCAGTGATTGGACAGGGAAGGTTTACAATGAGCAGTTCTTC. Amino acids: CASSDWTGKVYNEQFF. The rearrangement links TRBV6-1 to TRBJ2-1; 8 nucleotides agree with TRBD1. Per the germline V gene, CDR1 is MNHNS and CDR2 is SASEGT. The CDR3 extends over 16 amino acids. The V gene end was trimmed by 3 bases and the J gene end by 4 bases; junction bases not matched to a gene: 8.

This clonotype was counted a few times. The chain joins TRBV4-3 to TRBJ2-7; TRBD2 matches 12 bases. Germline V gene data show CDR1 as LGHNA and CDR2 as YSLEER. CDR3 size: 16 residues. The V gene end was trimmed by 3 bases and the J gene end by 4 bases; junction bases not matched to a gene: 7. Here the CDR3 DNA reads TGCGCCAGCAGCCATTTGACTAGCGGGAGTGTGTACGAGCAGTACTTC. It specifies CASSHLTSGSVYEQYF.

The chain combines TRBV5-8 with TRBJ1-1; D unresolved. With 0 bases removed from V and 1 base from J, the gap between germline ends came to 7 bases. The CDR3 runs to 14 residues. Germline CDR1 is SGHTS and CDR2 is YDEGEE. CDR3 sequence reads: CASSLDGRNTEAFF. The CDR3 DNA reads TGTGCCAGCAGCTTGGACGGACGGAACACTGAAGCTTTCTTT.

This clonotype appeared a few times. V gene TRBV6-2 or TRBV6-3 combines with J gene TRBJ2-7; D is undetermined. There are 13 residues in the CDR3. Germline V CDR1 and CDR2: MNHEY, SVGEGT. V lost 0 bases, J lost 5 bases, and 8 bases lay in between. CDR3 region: CASSYSTSNEQYF. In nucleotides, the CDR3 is TGTGCCAGCAGTTACTCGACGAGTAACGAGCAGTACTTC.

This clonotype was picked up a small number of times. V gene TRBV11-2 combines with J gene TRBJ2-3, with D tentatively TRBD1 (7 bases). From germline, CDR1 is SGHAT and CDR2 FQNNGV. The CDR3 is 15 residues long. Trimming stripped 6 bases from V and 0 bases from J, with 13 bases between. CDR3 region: CASSRGDRSTDTQYF. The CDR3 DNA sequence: TGTGCCAGCAGTAGGGGGGACAGAAGCACAGATACGCAGTATTTT.

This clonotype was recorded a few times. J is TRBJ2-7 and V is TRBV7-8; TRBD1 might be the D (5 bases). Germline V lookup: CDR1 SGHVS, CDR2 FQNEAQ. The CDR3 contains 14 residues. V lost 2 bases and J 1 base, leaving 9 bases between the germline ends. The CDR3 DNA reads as TGTGCCAGCAGCTTAAACAGACAGTCCTACGAGCAGTACTTC. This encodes CASSLNRQSYEQYF.

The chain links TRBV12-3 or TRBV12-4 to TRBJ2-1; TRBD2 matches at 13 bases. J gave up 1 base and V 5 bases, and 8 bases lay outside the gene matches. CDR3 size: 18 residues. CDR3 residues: CASSTSGGAGTSYNEQFF. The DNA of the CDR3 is TGTGCCAGCAGTACTAGCGGGGGGGCGGGTACATCCTACAATGAGCAGTTCTTC.

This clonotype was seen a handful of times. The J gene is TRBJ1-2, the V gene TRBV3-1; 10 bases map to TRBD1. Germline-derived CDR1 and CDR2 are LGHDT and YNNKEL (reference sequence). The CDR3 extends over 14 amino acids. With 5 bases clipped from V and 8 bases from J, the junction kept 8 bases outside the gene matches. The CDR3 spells CASSYDRGRGGYTF. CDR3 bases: TGTGCCAGCAGCTACGACAGGGGGCGCGGAGGCTACACCTTC.

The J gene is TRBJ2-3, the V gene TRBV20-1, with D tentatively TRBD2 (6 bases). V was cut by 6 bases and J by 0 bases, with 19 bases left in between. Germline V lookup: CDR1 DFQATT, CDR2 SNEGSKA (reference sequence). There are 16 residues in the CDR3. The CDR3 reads CSAQPSSVTSTDTQYF. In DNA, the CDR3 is TGCAGTGCCCAGCCTTCTAGCGTAACTAGCACAGATACGCAGTATTTT.

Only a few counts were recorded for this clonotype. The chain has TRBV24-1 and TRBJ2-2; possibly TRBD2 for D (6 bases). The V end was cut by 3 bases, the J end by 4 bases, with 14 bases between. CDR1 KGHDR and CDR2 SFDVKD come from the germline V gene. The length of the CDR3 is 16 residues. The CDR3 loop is CATSDPGRPPTGELFF. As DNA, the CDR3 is TGTGCCACCAGTGATCCAGGGAGGCCTCCCACCGGGGAGCTGTTTTTT.

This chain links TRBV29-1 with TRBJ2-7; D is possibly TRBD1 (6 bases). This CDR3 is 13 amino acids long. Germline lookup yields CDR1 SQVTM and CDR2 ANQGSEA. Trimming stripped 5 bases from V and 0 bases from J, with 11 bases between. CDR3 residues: CSVYTGSSYEQYF. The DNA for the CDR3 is TGCAGCGTTTACACAGGGAGCTCCTACGAGCAGTACTTC.

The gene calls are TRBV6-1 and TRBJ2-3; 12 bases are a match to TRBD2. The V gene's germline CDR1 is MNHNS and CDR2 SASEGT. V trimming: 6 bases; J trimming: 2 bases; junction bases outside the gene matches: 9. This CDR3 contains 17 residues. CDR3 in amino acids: CASRNKLAGGLTDTQYF. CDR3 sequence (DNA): TGTGCCAGCAGGAACAAACTAGCGGGGGGCCTCACAGATACGCAGTATTTT.

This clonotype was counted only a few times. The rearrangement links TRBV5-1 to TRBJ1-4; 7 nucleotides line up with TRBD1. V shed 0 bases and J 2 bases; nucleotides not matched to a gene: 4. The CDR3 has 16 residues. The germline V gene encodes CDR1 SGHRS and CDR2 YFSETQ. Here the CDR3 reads CASSLAQGVTNEKLFF. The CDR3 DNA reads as TGCGCCAGCAGCTTGGCGCAGGGGGTGACTAATGAAAAACTGTTTTTT.

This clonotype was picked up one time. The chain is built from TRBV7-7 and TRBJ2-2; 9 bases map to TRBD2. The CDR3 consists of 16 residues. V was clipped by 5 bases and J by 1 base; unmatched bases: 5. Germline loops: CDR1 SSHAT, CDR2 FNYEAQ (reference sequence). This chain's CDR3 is CASSPQAGGNTGELFF. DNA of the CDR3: TGTGCCAGCAGCCCGCAAGCGGGAGGGAACACCGGGGAGCTGTTTTTT.

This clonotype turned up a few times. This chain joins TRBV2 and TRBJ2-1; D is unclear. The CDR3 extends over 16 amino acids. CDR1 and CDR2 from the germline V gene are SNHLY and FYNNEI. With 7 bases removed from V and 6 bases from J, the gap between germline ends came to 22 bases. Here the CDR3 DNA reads TGTGCCAGCACCCGAGAAGGCCTCAGAACGACCAATGAGCAGTTCTTC. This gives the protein CASTREGLRTTNEQFF.

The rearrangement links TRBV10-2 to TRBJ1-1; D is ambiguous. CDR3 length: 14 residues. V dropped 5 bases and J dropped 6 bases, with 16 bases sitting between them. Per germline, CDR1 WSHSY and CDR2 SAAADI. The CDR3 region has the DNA TGCGCCAGCAGTATGGTCCCCTGGGAGGCTGAAGCTTTCTTT. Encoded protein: CASSMVPWEAEAFF.

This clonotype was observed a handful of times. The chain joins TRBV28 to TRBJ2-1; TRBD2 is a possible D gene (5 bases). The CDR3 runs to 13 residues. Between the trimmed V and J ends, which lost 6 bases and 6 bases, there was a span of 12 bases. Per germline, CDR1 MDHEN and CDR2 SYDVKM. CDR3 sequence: CASSPSAGNEQFF. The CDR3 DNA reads TGTGCCAGCAGCCCCTCCGCGGGCAATGAGCAGTTCTTC.